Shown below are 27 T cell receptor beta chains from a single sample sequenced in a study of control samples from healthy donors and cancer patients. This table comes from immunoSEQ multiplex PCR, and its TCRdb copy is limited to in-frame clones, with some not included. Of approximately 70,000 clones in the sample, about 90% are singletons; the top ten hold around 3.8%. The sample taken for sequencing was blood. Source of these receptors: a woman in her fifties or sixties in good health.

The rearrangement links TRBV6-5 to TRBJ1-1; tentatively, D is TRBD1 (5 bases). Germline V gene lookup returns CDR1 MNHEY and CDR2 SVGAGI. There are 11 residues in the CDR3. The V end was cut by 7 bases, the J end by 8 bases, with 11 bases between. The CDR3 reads CASTQGSEAFF. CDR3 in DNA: TGTGCCAGCACCCAGGGATCGGAAGCTTTCTTT.

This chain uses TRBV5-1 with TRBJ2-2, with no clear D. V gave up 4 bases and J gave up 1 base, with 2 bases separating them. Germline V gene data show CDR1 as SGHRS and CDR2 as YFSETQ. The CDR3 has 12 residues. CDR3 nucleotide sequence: TGCGCCAGCAGCAAGAACACCGGGGAGCTGTTTTTT. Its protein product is CASSKNTGELFF.

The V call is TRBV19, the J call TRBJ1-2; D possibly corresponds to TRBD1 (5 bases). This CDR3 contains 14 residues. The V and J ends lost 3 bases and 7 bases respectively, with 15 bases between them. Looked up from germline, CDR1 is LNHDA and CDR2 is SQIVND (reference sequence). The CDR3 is CASSILGALPGYTF. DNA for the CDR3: TGTGCCAGTAGTATTCTAGGGGCGCTTCCTGGCTACACCTTC. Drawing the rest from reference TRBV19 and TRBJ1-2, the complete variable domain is DGGITQSPKYLFRKEGQNVTLSCEQNLNHDAMYWYRQDPGQGLRLIYYSQIVNDFQKGDIAEGYSVSREKKESFPLTVTSAQKNPTAFYLCASSILGALPGYTFGSGTRLTVV.

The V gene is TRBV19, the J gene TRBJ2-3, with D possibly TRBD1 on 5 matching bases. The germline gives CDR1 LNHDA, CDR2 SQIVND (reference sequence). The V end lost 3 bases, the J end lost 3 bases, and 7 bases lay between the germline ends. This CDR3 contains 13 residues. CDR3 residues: CASSIQGTDTQYF. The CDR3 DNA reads TGTGCCAGTAGTATTCAGGGAACAGATACGCAGTATTTT.

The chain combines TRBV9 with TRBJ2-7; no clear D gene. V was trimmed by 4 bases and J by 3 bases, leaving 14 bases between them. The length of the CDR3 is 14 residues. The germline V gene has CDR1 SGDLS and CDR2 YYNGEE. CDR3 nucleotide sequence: TGTGCCAGCAGCCCCTCCGGGCGTCGCTACGAGCAGTACTTC. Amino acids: CASSPSGRRYEQYF.

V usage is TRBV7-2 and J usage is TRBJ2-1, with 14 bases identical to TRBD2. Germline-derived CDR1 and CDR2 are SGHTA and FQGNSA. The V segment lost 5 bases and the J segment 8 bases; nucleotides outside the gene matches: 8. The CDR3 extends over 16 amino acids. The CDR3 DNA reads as TGTGCCAGCAGCCTGGGGACTAGCGGGAGACCTTATGAGCAGTTCTTC. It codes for CASSLGTSGRPYEQFF.

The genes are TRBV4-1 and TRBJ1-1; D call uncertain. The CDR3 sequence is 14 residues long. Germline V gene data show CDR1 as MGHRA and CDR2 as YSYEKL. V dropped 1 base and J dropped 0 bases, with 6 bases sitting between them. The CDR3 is CASSQGTVNTEAFF. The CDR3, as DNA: TGCGCCAGCAGCCAAGGGACGGTGAACACTGAAGCTTTCTTT.

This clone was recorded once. This CDR3 reads CASSRSWTSSYEQYF. CDR3 DNA sequence: TGCGCCAGCAGCCGTTCCTGGACATCCTCCTACGAGCAGTACTTC. The J gene is TRBJ2-7, the V gene TRBV4-1; D is perhaps TRBD1 (5 bases). In germline, CDR1 is MGHRA, CDR2 YSYEKL. The CDR3 runs 15 residues. V was shortened by 4 bases and J by 0 bases, with 13 bases between the two germline ends.

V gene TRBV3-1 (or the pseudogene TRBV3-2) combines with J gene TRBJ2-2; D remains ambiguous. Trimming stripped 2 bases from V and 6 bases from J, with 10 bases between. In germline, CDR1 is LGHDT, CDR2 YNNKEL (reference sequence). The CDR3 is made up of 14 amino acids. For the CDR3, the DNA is TGTGCCAGCAGCCAAAAGAGCCGGGCCGGGGAGCTGTTTTTT. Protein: CASSQKSRAGELFF.

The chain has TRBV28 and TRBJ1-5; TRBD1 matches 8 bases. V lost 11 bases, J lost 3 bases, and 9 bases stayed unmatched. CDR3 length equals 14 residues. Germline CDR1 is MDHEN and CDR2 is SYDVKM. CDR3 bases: TGTGCCCGTTCGGGACAGGCCTTCAATCAGCCCCAGCATTTT. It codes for CARSGQAFNQPQHF.

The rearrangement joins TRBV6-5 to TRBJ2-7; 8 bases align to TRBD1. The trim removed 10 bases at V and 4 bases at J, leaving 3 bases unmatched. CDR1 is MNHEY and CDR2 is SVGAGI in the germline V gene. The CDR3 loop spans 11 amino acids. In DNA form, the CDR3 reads TGTGCCATTCGGGACAGGTACGAGCAGTACTTC. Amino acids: CAIRDRYEQYF.

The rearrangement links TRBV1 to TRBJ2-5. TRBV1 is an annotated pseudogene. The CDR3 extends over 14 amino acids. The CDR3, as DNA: TGCACCAGCAGCTCAAAGGGTATCAAAGAGACCCAGTACTTC. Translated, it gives CTSSSKGIKETQYF.

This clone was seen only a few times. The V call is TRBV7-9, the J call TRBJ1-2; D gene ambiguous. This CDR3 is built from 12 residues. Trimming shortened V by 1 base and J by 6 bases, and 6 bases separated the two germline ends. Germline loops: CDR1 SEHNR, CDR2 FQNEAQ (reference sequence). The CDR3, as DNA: TGTGCCAGCAGCTTAGAAGCCCATGGCTACACCTTC. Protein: CASSLEAHGYTF.

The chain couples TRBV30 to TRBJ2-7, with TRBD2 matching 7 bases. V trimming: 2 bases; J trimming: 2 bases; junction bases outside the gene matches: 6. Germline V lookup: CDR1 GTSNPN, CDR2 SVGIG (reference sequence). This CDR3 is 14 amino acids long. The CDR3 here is CAWSNLAGAYEQYF. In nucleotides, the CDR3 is TGTGCCTGGAGTAACCTTGCGGGGGCCTACGAGCAGTACTTC.

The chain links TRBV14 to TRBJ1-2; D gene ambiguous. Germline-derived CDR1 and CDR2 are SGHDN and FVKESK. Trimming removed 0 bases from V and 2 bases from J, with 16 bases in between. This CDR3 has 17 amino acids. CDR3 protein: CASSQEATHLGNYGYTF. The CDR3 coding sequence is TGTGCCAGCAGCCAAGAGGCCACACATTTGGGGAACTATGGCTACACCTTC. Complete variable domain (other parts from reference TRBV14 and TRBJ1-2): EAGVTQFPSHSVIEKGQTVTLRCDPISGHDNLYWYRRVMGKEIKFLLHFVKESKQDESGMPNNRFLAERTGGTYSTLKVQPAELEDSGVYFCASSQEATHLGNYGYTFGSGTRLTVV.

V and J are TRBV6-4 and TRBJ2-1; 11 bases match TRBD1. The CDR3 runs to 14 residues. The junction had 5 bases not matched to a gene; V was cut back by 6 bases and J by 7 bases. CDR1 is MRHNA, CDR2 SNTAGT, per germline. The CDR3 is CASSPGQGGNEQFF. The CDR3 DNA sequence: TGTGCCAGCAGCCCGGGACAGGGGGGAAATGAGCAGTTCTTC.

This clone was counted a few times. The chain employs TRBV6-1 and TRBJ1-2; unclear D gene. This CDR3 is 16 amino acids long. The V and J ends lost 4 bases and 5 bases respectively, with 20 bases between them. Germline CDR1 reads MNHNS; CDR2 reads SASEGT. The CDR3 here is CASSAQGDGLRYGYTF. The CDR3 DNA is TGTGCCAGCAGTGCCCAAGGTGACGGGCTAAGATATGGCTACACCTTC.

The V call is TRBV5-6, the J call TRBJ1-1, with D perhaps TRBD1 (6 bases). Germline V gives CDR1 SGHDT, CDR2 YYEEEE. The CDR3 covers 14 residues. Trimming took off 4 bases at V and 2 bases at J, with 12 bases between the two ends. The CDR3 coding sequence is TGTGCCAGCAGCCTCAGGGGCCGTAACACTGAAGCTTTCTTT. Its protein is CASSLRGRNTEAFF.

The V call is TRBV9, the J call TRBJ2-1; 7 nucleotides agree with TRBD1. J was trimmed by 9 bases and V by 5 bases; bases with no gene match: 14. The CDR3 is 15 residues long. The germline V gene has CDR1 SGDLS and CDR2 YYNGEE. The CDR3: CASSGRQGRGGEQFF. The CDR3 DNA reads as TGTGCCAGCAGTGGAAGACAGGGAAGAGGGGGTGAGCAGTTCTTC.

In DNA, the CDR3 is TGTGCCAGTAGTATAATCGGGACAGGGATATTTGAAGCTTTCTTT. This codes for CASSIIGTGIFEAFF. The V call is TRBV19, the J call TRBJ1-1; TRBD1 aligns across 9 bases. The CDR3 is made up of 15 amino acids. With 2 bases clipped from V and 7 bases from J, the junction kept 8 bases outside the gene matches. CDR1 is LNHDA, CDR2 SQIVND, per germline (reference sequence). The variable domain in full, with the rest retrieved from reference TRBV19 and TRBJ1-1, is DGGITQSPKYLFRKEGQNVTLSCEQNLNHDAMYWYRQDPGQGLRLIYYSQIVNDFQKGDIAEGYSVSREKKESFPLTVTSAQKNPTAFYLCASSIIGTGIFEAFFGQGTRLTVV.

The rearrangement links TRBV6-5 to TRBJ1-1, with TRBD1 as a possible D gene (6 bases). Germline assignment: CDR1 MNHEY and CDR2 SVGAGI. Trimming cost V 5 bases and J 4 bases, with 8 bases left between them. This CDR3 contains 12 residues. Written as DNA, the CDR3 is TGTGCCAGCAGTCCACAGGGCACTGAAGCTTTCTTT. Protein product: CASSPQGTEAFF.

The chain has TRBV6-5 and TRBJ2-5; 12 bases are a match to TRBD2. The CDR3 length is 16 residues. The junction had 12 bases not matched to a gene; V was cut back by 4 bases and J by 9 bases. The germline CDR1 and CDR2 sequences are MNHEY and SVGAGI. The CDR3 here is CASSSWTSGILGAQYF. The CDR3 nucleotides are TGTGCCAGCAGTTCATGGACTAGCGGGATCCTTGGGGCCCAGTACTTC.

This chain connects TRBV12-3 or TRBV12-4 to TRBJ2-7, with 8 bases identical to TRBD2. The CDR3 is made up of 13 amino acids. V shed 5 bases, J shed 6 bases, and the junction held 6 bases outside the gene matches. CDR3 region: CASSKAGVGEQYF. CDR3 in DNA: TGTGCCAGCAGTAAAGCGGGAGTGGGCGAGCAGTACTTC.

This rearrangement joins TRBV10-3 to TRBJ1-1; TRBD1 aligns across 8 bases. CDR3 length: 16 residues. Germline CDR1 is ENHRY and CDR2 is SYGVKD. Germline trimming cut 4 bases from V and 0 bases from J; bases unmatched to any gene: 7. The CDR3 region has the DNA TGTGCCATCAGTGGAGGACAGGGTGGCCTGAACACTGAAGCTTTCTTT. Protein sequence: CAISGGQGGLNTEAFF.

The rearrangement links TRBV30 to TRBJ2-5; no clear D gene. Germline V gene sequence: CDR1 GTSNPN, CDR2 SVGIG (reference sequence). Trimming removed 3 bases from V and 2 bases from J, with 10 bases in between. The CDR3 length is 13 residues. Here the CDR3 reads CAWSTDPQETQYF. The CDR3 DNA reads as TGTGCCTGGAGCACCGACCCACAAGAGACCCAGTACTTC.

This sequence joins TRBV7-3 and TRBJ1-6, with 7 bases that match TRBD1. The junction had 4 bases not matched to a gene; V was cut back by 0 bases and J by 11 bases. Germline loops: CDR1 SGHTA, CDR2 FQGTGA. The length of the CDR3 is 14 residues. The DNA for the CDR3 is TGTGCCAGCAGCTTAACAGGGGGCGGGGCACCCCTCCACTTT. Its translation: CASSLTGGGAPLHF.

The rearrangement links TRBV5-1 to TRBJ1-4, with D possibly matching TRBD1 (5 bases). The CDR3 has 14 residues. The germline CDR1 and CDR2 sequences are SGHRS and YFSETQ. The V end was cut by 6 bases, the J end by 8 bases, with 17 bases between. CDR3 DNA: TGCGCCAGCACCCAGGCCGGGGGATACGAAAAACTGTTTTTT. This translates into CASTQAGGYEKLFF.